The 17 T cell receptor beta chains listed next were all sequenced from one sample in a study of cytomegalovirus exposure and HLA in healthy donors. Use of 60 Vbeta and 13 Jbeta primers characterized the PCR. Repertoires were generated with immunoSEQ multiplex PCR, while TCRdb's copy carries only in-frame clones and drops some. The table includes 110,000 to 150,000 clones, 60% to 85% detected once. Sequenced: PBMCs. The receptors stem from a man aged 25 to 40 in good health and CMV-seronegative.

As for this clone: This is likely a read error, given that the CDR3 carries no conserved phenylalanine or tryptophan at its end. The DNA is omitted, as the CDR3 cannot be located on it reliably, and the CDR3 follows TCRdb's listing. The chain is built from TRBV5-1 and TRBJ2-6; TRBD2 is the table's D call, not checked against the DNA. 11 amino acids form the CDR3, both terminal residues included. The germline V gene has CDR1 SGHRS and CDR2 YFSETQ. CDR3 loop: CASSSPGSRYL.

The V call is TRBV9, the J call TRBJ2-3, with TRBD2 identical over 11 bases. Germline CDR1 SGDLS, CDR2 YYNGEE. The CDR3 sequence is 20 residues long. The V segment lost 4 bases and the J segment 0 bases; nucleotides outside the gene matches: 16. The CDR3 loop reads CASSRRGLAAITVSTDTQYF. The CDR3 DNA reads TGTGCCAGCAGCCGACGGGGACTAGCGGCGATTACCGTTAGCACAGATACGCAGTATTTT.

The V and J genes are TRBV6-1 and TRBJ1-5; D unclear. V shed 4 bases and J shed 3 bases, with 10 bases lying between them. CDR3 length equals 14 residues. The V gene's germline CDR1 is MNHNS and CDR2 SASEGT. CDR3 residues: CASSVAVYNQPQHF. The DNA of the CDR3 is TGTGCCAGCAGTGTCGCGGTTTACAATCAGCCCCAGCATTTT.

Here the CDR3 reads CASSWHEVPSYEQYF. CDR3 nucleotide sequence: TGCGCCAGCAGCTGGCATGAGGTACCCTCCTACGAGCAGTACTTC. The chain recombines TRBV5-1 with TRBJ2-7; D is ambiguous. The CDR3 is 15 residues long. With 3 bases removed from V and 0 bases from J, the gap between germline ends came to 13 bases. Looked up from germline, CDR1 is SGHRS and CDR2 is YFSETQ. Using reference TRBV5-1 and TRBJ2-7 for the parts outside the CDR3, the full variable domain is KAGVTQTPRYLIKTRGQQVTLSCSPISGHRSVSWYQQTPGQGLQFLFEYFSETQRNKGNFPGRFSGRQFSNSRSEMNVSTLELGDSALYLCASSWHEVPSYEQYFGPGTRLTVT.

The chain has TRBV2 and TRBJ2-5; tentatively, D is TRBD1 (7 bases). The J call is in doubt because the DNA end fits TRBJ2-7 better. The CDR3 extends over 15 amino acids. Looked up from germline, CDR1 is SNHLY and CDR2 is FYNNEI. CDR3 loop: CATRGDSLSSYEQYF. CDR3 DNA: TGTGCCACCAGGGGGGACAGTCTAAGCTCCTACGAGCAGTACTTC.

The chain recombines TRBV27 with TRBJ1-5, with 7 nucleotides matching TRBD1. The junction had 6 bases not matched to a gene; V was cut back by 3 bases and J by 10 bases. Per germline, CDR1 MNHEY and CDR2 SMNVEV (reference sequence). The length of the CDR3 is 13 residues. The DNA for the CDR3 is TGTGCCAGCAGTTTGAACAGGGGTGGTCCCCAGCATTTT. It yields the protein CASSLNRGGPQHF.

This rearrangement joins TRBV4-1 to TRBJ2-7; the D is unclear. The CDR3 totals 13 residues. V was shortened by 4 bases and J by 5 bases, with 12 bases between the two germline ends. Germline CDR1 reads MGHRA; CDR2 reads YSYEKL. CDR3 sequence: CASSLQEVHEQYF. For the CDR3, the DNA is TGCGCCAGCAGCCTTCAGGAAGTCCACGAGCAGTACTTC.

As for this clone: A read error may account for a junction end that differs from germline. This sequence joins TRBV7-7 and TRBJ2-1; 7 bases are a match to TRBD1. From germline, CDR1 is SSHAT and CDR2 FNYEAQ (reference sequence). The CDR3 loop spans 13 amino acids. The CDR3 nucleotides read TGTGCTAGCAGCTTACTACAGGGGAGTGAGCAGTTCTTC. This sequence encodes CASSLLQGSEQFF.

The V call is TRBV29-1, the J call TRBJ2-1, with TRBD2 matching over 11 bases. Looked up from germline, CDR1 is SQVTM and CDR2 is ANQGSEA. V was pared by 2 bases and J by 3 bases, with 3 bases of the junction left unmatched. The CDR3 is 15 amino acids. The CDR3: CSVEIAGGLYNEQFF. As DNA, the CDR3 is TGCAGCGTTGAAATAGCGGGAGGGCTCTACAATGAGCAGTTCTTC.

CDR3 nucleotides: TGCGCCAGCAGCCAACCCTCCGGCTACGAGCAGTACTTC. It translates to CASSQPSGYEQYF. This rearrangement joins TRBV4-1 to TRBJ2-7; D remains unclear. V was pared by 2 bases and J by 3 bases, with 8 bases between. CDR3 size: 13 residues. Germline CDR1 and CDR2: MGHRA and YSYEKL.

The chain links TRBV5-1 to TRBJ2-5; possibly TRBD2 for D (6 bases). Germline CDR1 reads SGHRS; CDR2 reads YFSETQ. V gave up 0 bases and J gave up 2 bases, with 14 bases separating them. The CDR3 covers 16 residues. CDR3 DNA sequence: TGCGCCAGCAGCTTGGGTTGGGGAGGTAGACAAGAGACCCAGTACTTC. Translation gives CASSLGWGGRQETQYF.

The genes are TRBV5-4 and TRBJ2-2; no firm D call. This CDR3 is built from 12 residues. Trimming took 0 bases from V and 7 from J, leaving 4 bases between them. Germline V gene lookup returns CDR1 SGHNT and CDR2 YYREEE (reference sequence). The CDR3 DNA follows: TGTGCCAGCAGCTTGGTTCTCGGGGAGCTGTTTTTT. Its protein product is CASSLVLGELFF.

In regard to this clone: Mismatch with germline at one junction end may stem from a read error. The chain couples TRBV4-2 to TRBJ2-6; weak D call: TRBD2 (6 bases). The CDR3 sequence is 17 residues long. CDR1 and CDR2 from the germline V gene are LGHNA and YNFKEQ. CDR3 residues: CASSQVRGGTGANGLTF. The CDR3, as DNA: TGTGCCAGCAGCCAAGTGAGAGGAGGGACCGGGGCCAACGGCCTGACTTTC.

The gene calls are TRBV6-1 and TRBJ2-1; D is perhaps TRBD1 (6 bases). V lost 0 bases, J lost 4 bases, and 10 bases lay in between. This CDR3 region has 15 residues. CDR1 MNHNS and CDR2 SASEGT come from the germline V gene. As DNA, the CDR3 is TGTGCCAGCAGTGAAGCCGGGACACATTACAATGAGCAGTTCTTC. Protein: CASSEAGTHYNEQFF.

The chain recombines TRBV5-4 with TRBJ2-5; 7 bases are shared with TRBD2. The CDR3 totals 17 residues. The germline V gene has CDR1 SGHNT and CDR2 YYREEE (reference sequence). V was pared by 2 bases and J by 5 bases, with 15 bases of the junction left unmatched. The CDR3, as DNA: TGTGCCAGCAGCTTAGGTAGCGGGCCTCATCGGGGGGAGACCCAGTACTTC. It specifies CASSLGSGPHRGETQYF.

The V gene is TRBV7-3, the J gene TRBJ2-1; perhaps TRBD2 as D (5 bases). CDR3 length: 15 amino acids. Germline assignment: CDR1 SGHTA and CDR2 FQGTGA. V was trimmed by 5 bases and J by 3 bases, leaving 14 bases between them. The CDR3 DNA is TGTGCCAGCAGCACTAGTCGGGTAAGCTACAATGAGCAGTTCTTC. Translating gives CASSTSRVSYNEQFF.

This chain links TRBV29-1 with TRBJ2-3; 7 nucleotides agree with TRBD2. The CDR3 consists of 13 residues. The V segment lost 6 bases and the J segment 5 bases; nucleotides outside the gene matches: 8. Germline CDR1 SQVTM, CDR2 ANQGSEA. CDR3 nucleotide sequence: TGCAGCGTGGTCAAGCGGGGTATAGATACGCAGTATTTT. Protein sequence: CSVVKRGIDTQYF.